This T cell receptor (beta chain) was identified in a study of siplizumab effects on memory and regulatory T cells. Study-wide points: Roughly 75-97% of dividing CD4+ or CD8+ clones were without an attributable naive or memory phenotype. It seemed that naive T cells were more diverse than memory cells and were major contributors to the alloresponse. Proliferating Tregs taken from siplizumab cultures were not shown to have a confirmed suppressive function.

V was cut by 1 base and J by 2 bases, with 15 bases left in between. Germline values: CDR1 SGHVS, CDR2 FQNEAQ. The CDR3 covers 18 residues. Regarding this clone: Its specificity is unknown.

Repertoires were generated with immunoSEQ multiplex PCR, while TCRdb's copy carries only in-frame clones and drops some. This table holds 90,000 to 110,000 clones, roughly 91% found once. The specimen was CD4+ T cells sorted from blood. The sequence was obtained from a human donor in good health. The chain uses TRBV7-8 and TRBJ1-6, with D unclear. CDR3 nucleotides: TGTGCCAGCAGCTTAGTGACCGGTCAAGGGACCTATAATTCACCCCTCCACTTT. It translates to CASSLVTGQGTYNSPLHF.